One and the same sample provided the 30 T cell receptor beta chains below, sequenced in a study of PD-L1 blockade in urothelial cancer. Repertoires were generated with immunoSEQ multiplex PCR, while TCRdb's copy carries only in-frame clones and drops some. The sample has some 44,000 clones; 65% to 85% are singletons. Indicated time point: pretreatment peripheral blood. The sequenced sample was PBMCs, obtained around atezolizumab (anti-PD-L1) treatment. These TCRs come from a man aged 55-75 years with urothelial cancer.

The chain links TRBV28 to TRBJ1-3; 12 bases map to TRBD1. The CDR3 has 16 residues. V shed 6 bases and J 3 bases; nucleotides not matched to a gene: 6. From germline, CDR1 is MDHEN and CDR2 SYDVKM. The CDR3 DNA reads as TGTGCCAGCAGCCTGGGACAGGGGGCAGGTGGAAACACCATATATTTT. Its protein is CASSLGQGAGGNTIYF. The full variable domain, rest sourced from reference TRBV28 and TRBJ1-3, is DVKVTQSSRYLVKRTGEKVFLECVQDMDHENMFWYRQDPGLGLRLIYFSYDVKMKEKGDIPEGYSVSREKKERFSLILESASTNQTSMYLCASSLGQGAGGNTIYFGEGSWLTVV.

This clone showed up many times. The chain couples TRBV19 to TRBJ1-2; 9 bases match TRBD1. This CDR3 is built from 15 residues. The junction had 9 bases not matched to a gene; V was cut back by 4 bases and J by 6 bases. Germline V gene lookup returns CDR1 LNHDA and CDR2 SQIVND (reference sequence). CDR3 sequence reads: CASSKTGTGTHGYTF. The CDR3 nucleotides read TGTGCCAGTAGTAAAACCGGGACAGGGACCCATGGCTACACCTTC.

This chain connects TRBV28 to TRBJ1-5; the match to TRBD1 covers 9 bases. The junction had 8 bases not matched to a gene; V was cut back by 5 bases and J by 0 bases. Germline assignment: CDR1 MDHEN and CDR2 SYDVKM. The CDR3 sequence is 17 residues long. Here the CDR3 reads CASSGGTGTNSNQPQHF. CDR3 nucleotide sequence: TGTGCCAGCAGTGGCGGGACAGGGACGAATAGCAATCAGCCCCAGCATTTT.

V gene TRBV14 combines with J gene TRBJ2-7; D perhaps matches TRBD2 (5 bases). Germline lookup yields CDR1 SGHDN and CDR2 FVKESK. V was clipped by 1 base and J by 3 bases, with 10 bases between them. CDR3 length equals 14 residues. The CDR3 here is CASSQGVSVYEQYF. The CDR3 region has the DNA TGTGCCAGCAGCCAAGGGGTTAGCGTCTACGAGCAGTACTTC.

This clone was counted many times. The chain couples TRBV16 to TRBJ2-3; D is possibly TRBD2 (6 bases). The V end was cut by 2 bases, the J end by 0 bases, with 9 bases between. Germline assignment: CDR1 KGHSY and CDR2 FQNENV. The CDR3 contains 15 residues. The CDR3 spells CASSQTSGSTDTQYF. DNA for the CDR3: TGTGCCAGCAGCCAAACCAGCGGGAGCACAGATACGCAGTATTTT.

V gene TRBV6-4 combines with J gene TRBJ2-1; 7 bases agree with TRBD2. The CDR3 consists of 14 residues. The J segment lost 8 bases and the V segment lost 5 bases, leaving 9 bases of the junction unmatched. CDR1 is MRHNA and CDR2 is SNTAGT in the germline V gene. CDR3 protein: CASSPLGGRDEQFF. The CDR3 DNA is TGTGCCAGCAGTCCTCTCGGGGGGAGGGATGAGCAGTTCTTC.

The chain is built from TRBV28 and TRBJ2-2, with 7 bases fitting TRBD1. The CDR3 spans 14 residues. After removal of 5 bases from V and 6 bases from J, the junction contained 6 bases not matched to a gene. Germline CDR1 is MDHEN and CDR2 is SYDVKM. Here the CDR3 reads CASSGTERSGELFF. The CDR3 DNA reads TGTGCCAGCAGTGGGACAGAACGGTCCGGGGAGCTGTTTTTT.

The V gene is TRBV5-1, the J gene TRBJ2-5, with D uncertain. From germline, CDR1 is SGHRS and CDR2 YFSETQ. The CDR3 has 15 amino acids. V was cut by 0 bases and J by 4 bases, with 13 bases left in between. The CDR3 reads CASSLDSRGGETQYF. The CDR3 region has the DNA TGCGCCAGCAGCTTGGATTCTCGAGGTGGAGAGACCCAGTACTTC.

The chain employs TRBV13 and TRBJ2-3, with 8 bases aligning to TRBD2. Per the germline V gene, CDR1 is PRHDT and CDR2 is FYEKMQ (reference sequence). The CDR3 loop spans 15 amino acids. The junction had 3 bases not matched to a gene; V was cut back by 4 bases and J by 0 bases. CDR3 amino acids: CASSSTSGSTDTQYF. The CDR3 DNA follows: TGTGCCAGCAGCTCCACTAGCGGCAGCACAGATACGCAGTATTTT.

This clone was seen only a few times. The chain is built from TRBV29-1 and TRBJ1-1, with D perhaps TRBD1 (5 bases). Looked up from germline, CDR1 is SQVTM and CDR2 is ANQGSEA. This CDR3 is built from 12 residues. Trimming shortened V by 5 bases and J by 4 bases, and 11 bases separated the two germline ends. The CDR3 loop reads CSVWDRGTEAFF. The CDR3 nucleotides are TGCAGCGTTTGGGATAGGGGCACTGAAGCTTTCTTT.

This chain uses TRBV7-2 with TRBJ2-2, with 10 bases that match TRBD2. The germline V gene has CDR1 SGHTA and CDR2 FQGNSA. Trimming removed 1 base from V and 6 bases from J; junction bases left unmatched: 8. The CDR3 contains 17 residues. CDR3 sequence: CASSLGASGSRSGELFF. CDR3 bases: TGTGCCAGCAGCTTAGGTGCTAGCGGGAGCCGATCCGGGGAGCTGTTTTTT.

The chain joins TRBV6-4 to TRBJ1-2, with D possibly TRBD1 on 5 matching bases. Trimming left V 4 bases short and J 4 bases short, with 13 bases between. The V gene's germline CDR1 is MRHNA and CDR2 SNTAGT. This CDR3 has 14 residues. The CDR3, as DNA: TGTGCCAGCAGTGCCAGGGCGGAAGGCTATGGCTACACCTTC. It translates to CASSARAEGYGYTF.

The V gene is TRBV28, the J gene TRBJ2-7; a possible D gene is TRBD2 (6 bases). Trimming took 7 bases from V and 3 from J, leaving 13 bases between them. The CDR3 is 13 amino acids. The germline V gene encodes CDR1 MDHEN and CDR2 SYDVKM. CDR3 in amino acids: CASTPGTFYEQYF. The CDR3 nucleotides read TGTGCCAGCACCCCGGGGACTTTCTACGAGCAGTACTTC.

The chain recombines TRBV6-1 with TRBJ2-7, with D possibly being TRBD1 (5 bases). The CDR3 runs 15 residues. V was shortened by 10 bases and J by 0 bases, with 19 bases between the two germline ends. The germline gives CDR1 MNHNS, CDR2 SASEGT. DNA for the CDR3: TGTGCCATCCGCAGGCAGGACATGAGCTCCTACGAGCAGTACTTC. Protein product: CAIRRQDMSSYEQYF.

This clone was detected only once. This rearrangement joins TRBV4-1 to TRBJ2-1, with 15 positions matching TRBD2. Germline CDR1 reads MGHRA; CDR2 reads YSYEKL. The trim removed 2 bases at V and 8 bases at J, leaving 10 bases unmatched. The CDR3 length is 18 residues. The CDR3, as DNA: TGCGCCAGCAGCCAACCTTGGACTAGCGGGAGGGTGAGGGATGAGCAGTTCTTC. As protein: CASSQPWTSGRVRDEQFF.

V and J are TRBV7-2 and TRBJ1-4; D perhaps matches TRBD1 (5 bases). Trimming left V 5 bases short and J 3 bases short, with 16 bases between. The CDR3 runs to 16 residues. Germline CDR1 SGHTA, CDR2 FQGNSA. The CDR3 here is CASSPPQMGPNEKLFF. CDR3 coding DNA: TGTGCCAGCAGCCCCCCTCAGATGGGGCCTAATGAAAAACTGTTTTTT. Variable domain in full (rest from reference TRBV7-2 and TRBJ1-4): GAGVSQSPSNKVTEKGKDVELRCDPISGHTALYWYRQSLGQGLEFLIYFQGNSAPDKSGLPSDRFSAERTGGSVSTLTIQRTQQEDSAVYLCASSPPQMGPNEKLFFGSGTQLSVL.

The chain combines TRBV28 with TRBJ2-3, with 7 bases lining up with TRBD2. The CDR3 covers 14 residues. Per germline, CDR1 MDHEN and CDR2 SYDVKM. V trimming: 11 bases; J trimming: 2 bases; junction bases outside the gene matches: 10. CDR3 residues: CAGGGSGNTDTQYF. The CDR3 DNA sequence: TGTGCCGGGGGGGGGTCTGGGAACACAGATACGCAGTATTTT.

V gene TRBV6-5 combines with J gene TRBJ1-4; possible D gene TRBD1, 5 bases. This CDR3 spans 15 amino acids. Trimming shortened V by 3 bases and J by 0 bases, and 8 bases separated the two germline ends. The germline V gene encodes CDR1 MNHEY and CDR2 SVGAGI. CDR3 nucleotides: TGTGCCAGCAGTTATCAGGGTCCAACTAATGAAAAACTGTTTTTT. It translates to CASSYQGPTNEKLFF.

The chain uses TRBV6-1 and TRBJ2-5, with a weak D call TRBD1 (6 bases). The V end was cut by 1 base, the J end by 5 bases, with 17 bases between. From germline, CDR1 is MNHNS and CDR2 SASEGT. The CDR3 is 16 amino acids. The CDR3 DNA follows: TGTGCCAGCAGTGAAGGGGCGACCCAGGGGCAGGAGACCCAGTACTTC. Residues: CASSEGATQGQETQYF.

This clone has only one observation. The V gene is TRBV27, the J gene TRBJ2-7, with D perhaps TRBD2 (6 bases). The V gene lost 5 bases and the J gene lost 3 bases, with 11 bases spanning the gap. Per the germline V gene, CDR1 is MNHEY and CDR2 is SMNVEV (reference sequence). The CDR3 totals 13 residues. The CDR3 bases are TGTGCCAGCAGTGCGGGGAGTCTCTACGAGCAGTACTTC. Its protein product is CASSAGSLYEQYF.

The chain uses TRBV19 and TRBJ2-5, with TRBD1 matching over 11 bases. V gave up 5 bases and J gave up 5 bases; unmatched junction bases: 7. There are 15 residues in the CDR3. Germline lookup yields CDR1 LNHDA and CDR2 SQIVND (reference sequence). CDR3 DNA: TGTGCCAGTAGTTTCGGGACAGGGGGACCGGAGACCCAGTACTTC. Translating it yields CASSFGTGGPETQYF.

V and J are TRBV5-1 and TRBJ1-2, with D uncertain. The V end lost 3 bases, the J end lost 8 bases, and 17 bases lay between the germline ends. Germline loops: CDR1 SGHRS, CDR2 YFSETQ. The CDR3 runs to 14 residues. The CDR3 sequence: CASSWNRPETGYTF. DNA for the CDR3: TGCGCCAGCAGCTGGAACAGACCCGAGACGGGCTACACCTTC.

This rearrangement joins TRBV11-3 to TRBJ2-2; D ambiguous. V was trimmed by 4 bases and J by 6 bases, leaving 6 bases between them. The CDR3 runs to 12 residues. Germline V lookup: CDR1 SGHNT, CDR2 YENEEA. In DNA, the CDR3 is TGTGCCAGCAGCTCCTTTGCCGGGGAGCTGTTTTTT. Protein product: CASSSFAGELFF.

The genes are TRBV2 and TRBJ2-5; D unresolved. Between the trimmed V and J ends, which lost 7 bases and 2 bases, there was a span of 14 bases. Per germline, CDR1 SNHLY and CDR2 FYNNEI. The CDR3 runs 14 residues. The CDR3 sequence: CASTLAVDQETQYF. CDR3 in DNA: TGTGCCAGCACCTTAGCCGTGGATCAAGAGACCCAGTACTTC.

This chain joins TRBV5-1 and TRBJ1-2; TRBD1 matches at 9 bases. This CDR3 region has 13 residues. V lost 4 bases to trimming and J lost 7 bases; unmatched junction nucleotides: 5. Germline CDR1 is SGHRS and CDR2 is YFSETQ. The CDR3 loop is CASSRDREFGYTF. CDR3 in DNA: TGCGCCAGCAGCCGGGACAGGGAGTTTGGCTACACCTTC.

V is TRBV11-2 and J is TRBJ1-2; no clear D. V lost 1 base to trimming and J lost 5 bases, with 8 bases between them. Germline CDR1 SGHAT, CDR2 FQNNGV. CDR3 length: 13 residues. This chain's CDR3 is CASSLGEGYGYTF. CDR3 nucleotides: TGTGCCAGCAGCTTAGGAGAGGGTTATGGCTACACCTTC.

The chain links TRBV2 to TRBJ1-4, with TRBD1 as a possible D gene (5 bases). The CDR3 totals 17 residues. The V and J ends lost 3 bases and 4 bases respectively, with 18 bases between them. Per the germline V gene, CDR1 is SNHLY and CDR2 is FYNNEI. CDR3 nucleotides: TGTGCCAGCAGTGATAGGGGCCCGCCGGTCCTTAATGAAAAACTGTTTTTT. Translation gives CASSDRGPPVLNEKLFF. The complete variable domain, with remaining parts taken from reference TRBV2 and TRBJ1-4, reads EPEVTQTPSHQVTQMGQEVILRCVPISNHLYFYWYRQILGQKVEFLVSFYNNEISEKSEIFDDQFSVERPDGSNFTLKIRSTKLEDSAMYFCASSDRGPPVLNEKLFFGSGTQLSVL.

This chain links TRBV5-4 with TRBJ1-2; unclear D gene. This CDR3 spans 15 amino acids. CDR1 is SGHNT, CDR2 YYREEE, per germline (reference sequence). V was clipped by 4 bases and J by 2 bases, with 15 bases between them. In DNA form, the CDR3 reads TGTGCCAGCAGCAAGGACGGGAGGGCAAACTATGGCTACACCTTC. It specifies CASSKDGRANYGYTF.

The V and J genes are TRBV7-2 and TRBJ2-7, with 10 bases fitting TRBD2. The J segment lost 1 base and the V segment lost 1 base, leaving 4 bases of the junction unmatched. The CDR3 contains 16 residues. CDR1 SGHTA and CDR2 FQGNSA come from the germline V gene. The CDR3 region has the DNA TGTGCCAGCAGCTTAGTAGGACTAGCGGCATCCTACGAGCAGTACTTC. Amino acid sequence: CASSLVGLAASYEQYF.

The chain combines TRBV4-1 with TRBJ2-3; 9 bases are a match to TRBD1. Germline V gene lookup returns CDR1 MGHRA and CDR2 YSYEKL. This CDR3 has 14 amino acids. V lost 4 bases and J lost 3; bases outside the gene matches: 2. The CDR3 DNA follows: TGCGCCAGCAGCCCGGACAGGGGAACAGATACGCAGTATTTT. This sequence encodes CASSPDRGTDTQYF.